These 23 T cell receptor beta chains came from one sample sequenced in a study of blood T cell repertoires in COVID-19. The protocol was immunoSEQ multiplex PCR, while the TCRdb copy is restricted to in-frame clones and leaves out a portion. This repertoire shows more than 400,000 clones, around 85% found once; its top ten account for under 4%. The sample taken for sequencing was peripheral blood. The receptor source for this set is a human donor in a cohort sampled during active COVID-19.

To note about this clone: Just one base apart from a much larger clone, this may be a read error. The V gene is TRBV7-2, the J gene TRBJ2-1, with 9 bases identical to TRBD2. Germline V gene lookup returns CDR1 SGHTA and CDR2 FQGNSA. This CDR3 comprises 15 residues. V was clipped by 3 bases and J by 0 bases; unmatched bases: 0. CDR3 residues: CASSFSGSSYNEQFF. CDR3 sequence (DNA): TGTGCCAGCAGCTTTAGCGGGAGCTCCTACAATGAGCAGTTCTTC. The full variable domain, rest sourced from reference TRBV7-2 and TRBJ2-1, is GAGVSQSPSNKVTEKGKDVELRCDPISGHTALYWYRQSLGQGLEFLIYFQGNSAPDKSGLPSDRFSAERTGGSVSTLTIQRTQQEDSAVYLCASSFSGSSYNEQFFGPGTRLTVL.

CDR3 region: CASKLAGGTGELFF. The CDR3 DNA reads TGTGCCAGCAAACTAGCGGGAGGCACCGGGGAGCTGTTTTTT. The chain links TRBV27 to TRBJ2-2, with 12 bases matching TRBD2. The CDR3 runs to 14 residues. Germline V CDR1 and CDR2: MNHEY, SMNVEV (reference sequence). The J segment lost 4 bases and the V segment lost 7 bases, leaving 1 base of the junction unmatched.

The genes are TRBV5-1 and TRBJ2-2; 7 bases are shared with TRBD1. The trim removed 6 bases at V and 0 bases at J, leaving 5 bases unmatched. The CDR3 length is 15 residues. In germline, CDR1 is SGHRS, CDR2 YFSETQ. The CDR3, as DNA: TGCGCCAGCATGAAGGGACAGACGAACACCGGGGAGCTGTTTTTT. It specifies CASMKGQTNTGELFF.

The CDR3 protein is CATTGDKANTIYF. CDR3 in DNA: TGTGCCACCACCGGGGATAAGGCAAACACCATATATTTT. V gene TRBV25-1 combines with J gene TRBJ1-3; D uncertain. CDR3 length: 13 amino acids. Deletions cut 10 bases from V and 6 bases from J, with 16 bases between. The V gene's germline CDR1 is MGHDK and CDR2 SYGVNS.

This clone came up once. A much larger clone differs from this one at a single base, so this may be a read error. The chain couples TRBV5-6 to TRBJ2-7; TRBD1 matches at 7 bases. V lost 4 bases and J lost 1; bases outside the gene matches: 2. CDR1 SGHDT and CDR2 YYEEEE come from the germline V gene. The CDR3 extends over 13 amino acids. The CDR3 region has the DNA TGTGCCAGCAGCCCGACAGGGTCCTACGAGCAGTACTTC. As protein: CASSPTGSYEQYF.

The chain couples TRBV10-3 to TRBJ2-7; 10 bases agree with TRBD1. V was pared by 11 bases and J by 7 bases, with 11 bases of the junction left unmatched. Germline V gives CDR1 ENHRY, CDR2 SYGVKD. The CDR3 sequence is 13 residues long. CDR3 nucleotides: TGTGCCTCTGGGGGGGACAGGGGCCCAGAGCAGTACTTC. Protein product: CASGGDRGPEQYF.

The V and J genes are TRBV29-1 and TRBJ1-2; tentatively, D is TRBD1 (5 bases). Trimming cost V 4 bases and J 8 bases, with 14 bases left between them. The CDR3 is 12 residues long. CDR1 and CDR2 (germline): SQVTM, ANQGSEA. CDR3 nucleotide sequence: TGCAGCGTTGGTCCAGGGTATGGAGGCTACACCTTC. Its protein is CSVGPGYGGYTF.

The rearrangement joins TRBV15 to TRBJ2-5; D may be TRBD2 (6 bases). Germline CDR1 LNHNV, CDR2 YYDKDF (reference sequence). CDR3 length equals 15 residues. The V end lost 0 bases, the J end lost 3 bases, and 11 bases lay between the germline ends. CDR3 DNA sequence: TGTGCCACCAGCAGAGATGGGTCGGGGGAAGAGACCCAGTACTTC. Its translation: CATSRDGSGEETQYF.

The chain employs TRBV28 and TRBJ1-5; 9 bases line up with TRBD1. Per the germline V gene, CDR1 is MDHEN and CDR2 is SYDVKM. The CDR3 runs 14 residues. Germline trimming cut 2 bases from V and 9 bases from J; bases unmatched to any gene: 5. The CDR3 DNA is TGTGCCAGCAGTTTAGCGGGACAGGGCCCGCCCCAGCATTTT. This encodes CASSLAGQGPPQHF. Complete variable domain (other parts from reference TRBV28 and TRBJ1-5): DVKVTQSSRYLVKRTGEKVFLECVQDMDHENMFWYRQDPGLGLRLIYFSYDVKMKEKGDIPEGYSVSREKKERFSLILESASTNQTSMYLCASSLAGQGPPQHFGDGTRLSIL.

The J gene is TRBJ2-3, the V gene TRBV30; 10 nucleotides align to TRBD2. The germline CDR1 and CDR2 sequences are GTSNPN and SVGIG (reference sequence). The CDR3 totals 15 residues. V dropped 0 bases and J dropped 8; count of bases not matched to a gene: 8. This CDR3 is CAWSVRGLAMGTQYF. The CDR3 DNA follows: TGTGCCTGGAGTGTACGGGGACTAGCGATGGGTACGCAGTATTTT. Full variable domain (outside the CDR3, taken from reference TRBV30 and TRBJ2-3): SQTIHQWPATLVQPVGSPLSLECTVEGTSNPNLYWYRQAAGRGLQLLFYSVGIGQISSEVPQNLSASRPQDRQFILSSKKLLLSDSGFYLCAWSVRGLAMGTQYFGPGTRLTVL.

J is TRBJ2-1 and V is TRBV15; no clear D. The V and J ends lost 0 bases and 0 bases respectively, with 9 bases between them. CDR3 size: 16 residues. Germline V lookup: CDR1 LNHNV, CDR2 YYDKDF (reference sequence). The CDR3: CATSRDPLSSYNEQFF. The CDR3 coding sequence is TGTGCCACCAGCAGAGATCCACTGAGCTCCTACAATGAGCAGTTCTTC. The whole variable domain, remainder taken from reference TRBV15 and TRBJ2-1, is DAMVIQNPRYQVTQFGKPVTLSCSQTLNHNVMYWYQQKSSQAPKLLFHYYDKDFNNEADTPDNFQSRRPNTSFCFLDIRSPGLGDTAMYLCATSRDPLSSYNEQFFGPGTRLTVL.

In DNA, the CDR3 is TGTGCCAGCAGCTTAGCAAGGGGACTAGCGGGAGGGCCTGTAGGCTACGAGCAGTACTTC. It translates to CASSLARGLAGGPVGYEQYF. This sequence joins TRBV7-2 and TRBJ2-7; TRBD2 aligns across 16 bases. Trimming took 0 bases from V and 3 from J; bases not matched to a gene: 11. Germline lookup yields CDR1 SGHTA and CDR2 FQGNSA. This CDR3 is 20 amino acids long.

The J gene is TRBJ2-6, the V gene TRBV30, with TRBD1 as a possible D gene (5 bases). The CDR3 is 15 amino acids. The V end lost 0 bases, the J end lost 0 bases, and 6 bases lay between the germline ends. Germline values: CDR1 GTSNPN, CDR2 SVGIG (reference sequence). This CDR3 is CAWSVQGSGANVLTF. In nucleotides, the CDR3 is TGTGCCTGGAGTGTCCAGGGCTCTGGGGCCAACGTCCTGACTTTC.

A single count supports this clone. This may come from a read error, since a much larger clone is one base off. In the same sample, other DNA sequences code for this CDR3. The gene calls are TRBV6-5 and TRBJ2-7; D may be TRBD1 (6 bases). Trimming took off 10 bases at V and 4 bases at J, with 14 bases between the two ends. From germline, CDR1 is MNHEY and CDR2 SVGAGI. There are 12 residues in the CDR3. Here the CDR3 DNA reads TGTGCCACTGGGGACACTGAATACGAGCAGTACTTC. Translating it yields CATGDTEYEQYF.

The chain joins TRBV19 to TRBJ1-5, with 8 bases matching TRBD1. Germline values: CDR1 LNHDA, CDR2 SQIVND (reference sequence). The CDR3 totals 15 residues. V gave up 4 bases and J gave up 3 bases; unmatched junction bases: 5. CDR3 DNA: TGTGCCAGTAGTACACCGGACAGGGACAATCAGCCCCAGCATTTT. Amino acids: CASSTPDRDNQPQHF.

The chain carries TRBV28 and TRBJ1-1, with D perhaps TRBD1 (5 bases). Trimming left V 3 bases short and J 6 bases short, with 14 bases between. Per germline, CDR1 MDHEN and CDR2 SYDVKM. The CDR3 is made up of 14 amino acids. The CDR3 nucleotides read TGTGCCAGCAGTTTCCCTTGGGGGGAAGCTGAAGCTTTCTTT. This encodes CASSFPWGEAEAFF. Together with reference TRBV28 and TRBJ1-1, the CDR3 gives the full variable domain: DVKVTQSSRYLVKRTGEKVFLECVQDMDHENMFWYRQDPGLGLRLIYFSYDVKMKEKGDIPEGYSVSREKKERFSLILESASTNQTSMYLCASSFPWGEAEAFFGQGTRLTVV.

This clone was picked up one time. The chain combines TRBV5-4 with TRBJ1-1, with TRBD1 matching 8 bases. The CDR3 loop spans 15 amino acids. Unmatched junction bases numbered 6, after V lost 4 bases and J lost 1 base. Germline CDR1 and CDR2: SGHNT and YYREEE (reference sequence). The CDR3 is CASSGPDRGNTEAFF. The CDR3 nucleotides are TGTGCCAGCAGCGGGCCTGACAGGGGGAACACTGAAGCTTTCTTT.

On this clone itself: This sample also contains other DNA sequences that code for the same CDR3. The chain has TRBV19 and TRBJ1-2, with unresolved D. With 3 bases removed from V and 3 bases from J, the gap between germline ends came to 8 bases. Germline CDR1 reads LNHDA; CDR2 reads SQIVND (reference sequence). The CDR3 runs 13 residues. The CDR3 loop reads CASSIRGDYGYTF. DNA for the CDR3: TGTGCCAGTAGTATTCGGGGTGACTATGGCTACACCTTC.

This chain connects TRBV10-2 to TRBJ2-7, with 12 positions matching TRBD2. This CDR3 region has 15 residues. J lost 3 bases, V lost 6 bases, and 6 bases had no gene match. Germline V CDR1 and CDR2: WSHSY, SAAADI. Written as DNA, the CDR3 is TGCGCCAGCAGGCTAGCGGGAGGGCCAAACTACGAGCAGTACTTC. Amino acid sequence: CASRLAGGPNYEQYF.

The chain is built from TRBV6-2 or TRBV6-3 and TRBJ2-5; D is unclear. V was pared by 2 bases and J by 2 bases, with 3 bases between. CDR3 length equals 12 residues. Germline CDR1 and CDR2: MNHEY and SVGEGT. The DNA for the CDR3 is TGTGCCAGCAGTTACCCTCAAGAGACCCAGTACTTC. Translation: CASSYPQETQYF.

This chain joins TRBV19 and TRBJ2-3; no reliable D call. The germline V gene encodes CDR1 LNHDA and CDR2 SQIVND (reference sequence). This CDR3 is 15 amino acids long. Trimming shortened V by 3 bases and J by 6 bases, and 16 bases separated the two germline ends. The CDR3 here is CASSIAAYGWDTQYF. As DNA, the CDR3 is TGTGCCAGTAGTATCGCAGCGTATGGATGGGATACGCAGTATTTT.

This chain connects TRBV5-8 to TRBJ1-5; TRBD1 is a possible D gene (6 bases). V was shortened by 2 bases and J by 4 bases, with 10 bases between the two germline ends. The CDR3 runs to 14 residues. CDR1 is SGHTS, CDR2 YDEGEE, per germline. CDR3: CASSFGGRNQPQHF. CDR3 nucleotides: TGTGCCAGCAGCTTTGGGGGCCGGAATCAGCCCCAGCATTTT.

The J gene is TRBJ2-2, the V gene TRBV9; possible D gene TRBD1, 5 bases. Germline V gene data show CDR1 as SGDLS and CDR2 as YYNGEE. The V gene lost 1 base and the J gene lost 0 bases, with 7 bases spanning the gap. The CDR3 loop spans 15 amino acids. CDR3: CASSVTGTNTGELFF. The CDR3 bases are TGTGCCAGCAGCGTAACAGGAACGAACACCGGGGAGCTGTTTTTT.